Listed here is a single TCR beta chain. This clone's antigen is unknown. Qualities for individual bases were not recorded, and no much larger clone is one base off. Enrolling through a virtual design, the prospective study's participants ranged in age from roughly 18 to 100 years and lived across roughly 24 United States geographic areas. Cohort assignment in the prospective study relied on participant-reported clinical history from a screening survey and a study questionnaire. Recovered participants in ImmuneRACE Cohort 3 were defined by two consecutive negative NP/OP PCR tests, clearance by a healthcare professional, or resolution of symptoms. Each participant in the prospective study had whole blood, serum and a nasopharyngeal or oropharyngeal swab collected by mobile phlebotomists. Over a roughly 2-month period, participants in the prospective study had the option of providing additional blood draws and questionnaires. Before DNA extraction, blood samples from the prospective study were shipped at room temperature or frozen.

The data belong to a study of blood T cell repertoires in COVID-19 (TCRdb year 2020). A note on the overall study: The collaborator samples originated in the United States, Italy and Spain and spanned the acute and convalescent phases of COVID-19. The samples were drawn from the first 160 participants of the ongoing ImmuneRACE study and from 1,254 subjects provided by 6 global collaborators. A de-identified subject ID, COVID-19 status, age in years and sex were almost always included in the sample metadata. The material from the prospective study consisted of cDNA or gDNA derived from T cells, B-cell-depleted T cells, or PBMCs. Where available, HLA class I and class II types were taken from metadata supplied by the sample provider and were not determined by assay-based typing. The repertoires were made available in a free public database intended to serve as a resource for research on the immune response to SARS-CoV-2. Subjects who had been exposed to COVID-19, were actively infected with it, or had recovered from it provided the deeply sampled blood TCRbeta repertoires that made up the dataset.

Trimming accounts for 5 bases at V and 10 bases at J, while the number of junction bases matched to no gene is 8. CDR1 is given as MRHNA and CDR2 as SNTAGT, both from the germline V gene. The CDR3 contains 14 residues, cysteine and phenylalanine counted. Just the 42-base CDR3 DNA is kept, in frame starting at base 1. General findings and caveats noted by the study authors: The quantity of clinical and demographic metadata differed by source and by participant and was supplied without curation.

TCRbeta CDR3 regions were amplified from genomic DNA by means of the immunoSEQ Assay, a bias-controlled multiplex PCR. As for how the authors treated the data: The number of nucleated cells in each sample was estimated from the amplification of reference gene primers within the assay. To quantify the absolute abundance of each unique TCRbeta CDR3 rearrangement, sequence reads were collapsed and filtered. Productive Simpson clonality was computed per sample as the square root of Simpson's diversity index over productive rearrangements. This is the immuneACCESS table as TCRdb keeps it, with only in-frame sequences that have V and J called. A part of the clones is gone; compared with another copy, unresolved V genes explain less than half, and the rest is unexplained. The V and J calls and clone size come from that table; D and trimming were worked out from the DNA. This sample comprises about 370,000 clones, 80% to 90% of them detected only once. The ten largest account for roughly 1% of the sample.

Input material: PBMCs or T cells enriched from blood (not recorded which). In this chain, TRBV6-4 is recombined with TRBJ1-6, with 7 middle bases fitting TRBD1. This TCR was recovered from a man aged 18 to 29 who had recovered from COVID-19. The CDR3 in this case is CASSPDRVGSPLHF. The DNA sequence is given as TGTGCCAGCAGTCCAGACAGGGTGGGGTCACCCCTCCACTTT.